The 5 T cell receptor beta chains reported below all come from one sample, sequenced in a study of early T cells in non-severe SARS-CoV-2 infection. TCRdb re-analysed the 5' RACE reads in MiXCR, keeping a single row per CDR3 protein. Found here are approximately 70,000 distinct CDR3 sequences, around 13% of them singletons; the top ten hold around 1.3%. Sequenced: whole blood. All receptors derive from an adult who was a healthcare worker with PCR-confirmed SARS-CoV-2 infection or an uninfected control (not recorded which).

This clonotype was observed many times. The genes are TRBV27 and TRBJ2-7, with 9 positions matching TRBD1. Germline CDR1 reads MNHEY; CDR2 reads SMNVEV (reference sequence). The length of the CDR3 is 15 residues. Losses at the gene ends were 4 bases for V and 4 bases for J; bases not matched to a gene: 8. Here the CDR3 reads CASSSRDRVGYEQYF. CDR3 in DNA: TGTGCCAGCAGTTCACGGGACAGGGTAGGGTACGAGCAGTACTTC.

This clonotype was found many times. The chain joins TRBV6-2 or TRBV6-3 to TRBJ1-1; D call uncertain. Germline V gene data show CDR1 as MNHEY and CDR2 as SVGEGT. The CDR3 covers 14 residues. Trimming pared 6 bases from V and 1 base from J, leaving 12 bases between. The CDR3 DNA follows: TGTGCCAGCAGACCCCCGTATGAGAACACTGAAGCTTTCTTT. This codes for CASRPPYENTEAFF.

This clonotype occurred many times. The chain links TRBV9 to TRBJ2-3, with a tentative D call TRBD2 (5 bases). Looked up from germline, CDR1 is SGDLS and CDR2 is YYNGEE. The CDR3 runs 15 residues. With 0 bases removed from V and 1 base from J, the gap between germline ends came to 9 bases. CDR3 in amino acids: CASSVGGIRTDTQYF. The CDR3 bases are TGTGCCAGCAGCGTAGGAGGGATTCGCACAGATACGCAGTATTTT.

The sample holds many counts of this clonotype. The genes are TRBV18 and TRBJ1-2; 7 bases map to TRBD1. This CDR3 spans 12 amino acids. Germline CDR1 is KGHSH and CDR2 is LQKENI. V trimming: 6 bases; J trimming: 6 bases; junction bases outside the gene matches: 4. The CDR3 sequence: CASSSGTDGYTF. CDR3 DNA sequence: TGTGCCAGCTCTAGCGGGACAGATGGCTACACCTTC.

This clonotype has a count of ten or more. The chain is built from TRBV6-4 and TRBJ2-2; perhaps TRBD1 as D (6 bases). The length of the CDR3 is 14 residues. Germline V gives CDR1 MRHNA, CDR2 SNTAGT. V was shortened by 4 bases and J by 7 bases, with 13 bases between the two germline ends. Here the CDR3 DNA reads TGTGCCAGCAGTGGATCAGGGGTCGGCGGGGAGCTGTTTTTT. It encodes CASSGSGVGGELFF.